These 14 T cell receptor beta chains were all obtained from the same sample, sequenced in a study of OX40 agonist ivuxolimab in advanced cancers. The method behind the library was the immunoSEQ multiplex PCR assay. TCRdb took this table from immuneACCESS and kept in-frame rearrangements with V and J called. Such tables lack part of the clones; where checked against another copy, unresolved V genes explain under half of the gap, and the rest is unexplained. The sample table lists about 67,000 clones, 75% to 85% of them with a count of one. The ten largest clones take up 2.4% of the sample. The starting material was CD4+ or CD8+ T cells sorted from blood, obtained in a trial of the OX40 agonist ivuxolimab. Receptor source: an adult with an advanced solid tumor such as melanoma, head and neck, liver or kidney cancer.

CDR3 DNA sequence: TGTGCCAGCACCATAGATCCAGACAGGGGGCAAAACGAGCAGTACTTC. It specifies CASTIDPDRGQNEQYF. The chain is built from TRBV11-3 and TRBJ2-7, with 10 nucleotides matching TRBD1. Germline loops: CDR1 SGHNT, CDR2 YENEEA. With V trimmed by 7 bases and J by 5 bases, 14 bases remained unmatched. This CDR3 has 16 amino acids.

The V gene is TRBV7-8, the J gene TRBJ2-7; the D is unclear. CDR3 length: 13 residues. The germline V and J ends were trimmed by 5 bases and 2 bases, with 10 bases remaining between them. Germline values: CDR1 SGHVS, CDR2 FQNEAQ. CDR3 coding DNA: TGTGCCAGCAGCGTAATGCAGACCTACGAGCAGTACTTC. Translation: CASSVMQTYEQYF.

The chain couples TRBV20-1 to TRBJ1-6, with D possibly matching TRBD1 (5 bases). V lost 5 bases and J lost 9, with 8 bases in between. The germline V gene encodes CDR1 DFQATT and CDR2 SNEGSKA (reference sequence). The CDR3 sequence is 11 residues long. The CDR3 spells CSAFQGSPLHF. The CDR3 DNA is TGCAGTGCTTTTCAGGGTTCACCCCTCCACTTT.

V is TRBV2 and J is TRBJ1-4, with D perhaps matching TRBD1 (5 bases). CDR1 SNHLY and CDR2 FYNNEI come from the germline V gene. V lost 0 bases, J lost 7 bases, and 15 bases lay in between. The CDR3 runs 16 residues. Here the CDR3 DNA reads TGTGCCAGCAGTGAAGCTTCAAGGGGATCGGGTGAAAAACTGTTTTTT. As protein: CASSEASRGSGEKLFF.

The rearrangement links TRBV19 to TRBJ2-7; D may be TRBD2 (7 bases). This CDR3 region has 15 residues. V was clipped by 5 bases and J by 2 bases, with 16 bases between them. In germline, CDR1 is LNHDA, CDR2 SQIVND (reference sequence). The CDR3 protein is CASSPPGGRPYEQYF. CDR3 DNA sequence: TGTGCCAGTAGTCCACCGGGGGGCAGACCCTACGAGCAGTACTTC.

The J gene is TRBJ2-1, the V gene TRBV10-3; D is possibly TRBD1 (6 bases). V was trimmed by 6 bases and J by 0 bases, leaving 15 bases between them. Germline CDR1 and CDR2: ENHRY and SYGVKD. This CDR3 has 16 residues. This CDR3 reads CAISPTRQDSYNEQFF. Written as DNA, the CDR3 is TGTGCCATCAGCCCTACCCGACAGGACTCCTACAATGAGCAGTTCTTC.

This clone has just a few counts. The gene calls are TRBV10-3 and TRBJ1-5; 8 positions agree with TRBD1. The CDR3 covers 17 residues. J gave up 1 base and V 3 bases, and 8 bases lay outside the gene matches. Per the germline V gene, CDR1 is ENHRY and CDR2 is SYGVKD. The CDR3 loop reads CAISDSNRGSSNQPQHF. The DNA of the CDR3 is TGTGCCATCAGTGATTCAAACAGGGGGTCGAGCAATCAGCCCCAGCATTTT.

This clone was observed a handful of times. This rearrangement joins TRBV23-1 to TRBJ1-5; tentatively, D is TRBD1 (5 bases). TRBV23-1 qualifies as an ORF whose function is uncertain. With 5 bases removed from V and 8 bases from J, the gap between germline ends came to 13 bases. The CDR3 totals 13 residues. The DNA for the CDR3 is TGCGCCAGCAGTGCAGGGCCCATGAAGCCCCAGCATTTT. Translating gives CASSAGPMKPQHF.

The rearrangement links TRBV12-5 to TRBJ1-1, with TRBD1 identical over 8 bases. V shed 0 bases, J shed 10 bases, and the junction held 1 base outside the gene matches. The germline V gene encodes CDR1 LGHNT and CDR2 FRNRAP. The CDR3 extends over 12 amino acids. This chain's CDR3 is CASGLVQGGAFF. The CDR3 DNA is TGTGCTAGTGGTTTGGTACAGGGGGGAGCTTTCTTT.

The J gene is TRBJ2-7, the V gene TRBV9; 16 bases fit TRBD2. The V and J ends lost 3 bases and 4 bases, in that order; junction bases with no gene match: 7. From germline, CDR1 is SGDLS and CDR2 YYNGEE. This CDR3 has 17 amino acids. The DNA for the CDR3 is TGTGCCAGCAGCGCGGGGACTAGCGGGGGGGCCCCGTACGAGCAGTACTTC. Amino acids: CASSAGTSGGAPYEQYF.

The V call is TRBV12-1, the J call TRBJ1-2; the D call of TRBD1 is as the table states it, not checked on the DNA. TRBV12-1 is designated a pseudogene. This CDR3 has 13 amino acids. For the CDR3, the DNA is TGTGCCAGCCAGGGGGTGGGGTACTATGGCTACACCTTC. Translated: CASQGVGYYGYTF.

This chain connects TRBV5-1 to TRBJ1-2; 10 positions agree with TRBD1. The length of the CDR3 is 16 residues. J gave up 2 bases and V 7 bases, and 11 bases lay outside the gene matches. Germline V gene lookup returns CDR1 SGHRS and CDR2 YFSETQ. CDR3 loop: CASAIGQGVPNYGYTF. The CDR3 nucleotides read TGCGCCAGCGCCATAGGACAGGGGGTGCCCAACTATGGCTACACCTTC.

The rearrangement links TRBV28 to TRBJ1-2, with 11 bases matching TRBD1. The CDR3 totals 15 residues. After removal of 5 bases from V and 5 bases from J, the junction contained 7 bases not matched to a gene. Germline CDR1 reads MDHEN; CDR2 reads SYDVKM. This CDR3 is CASSTGDRGLYGYTF. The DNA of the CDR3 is TGTGCCAGCAGTACCGGGGACAGGGGGTTATATGGCTACACCTTC.

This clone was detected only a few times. The CDR3, as DNA: TGTGCCAGTGGATACCAGGACGGTCCCCGGAGCGGCTACACCTTC. Amino acids: CASGYQDGPRSGYTF. The V gene is TRBV19, the J gene TRBJ1-2; D gene unclear. V was pared by 8 bases and J by 8 bases, with 24 bases between. This CDR3 has 15 amino acids. Per germline, CDR1 LNHDA and CDR2 SQIVND (reference sequence). Full variable domain (outside the CDR3, taken from reference TRBV19 and TRBJ1-2): DGGITQSPKYLFRKEGQNVTLSCEQNLNHDAMYWYRQDPGQGLRLIYYSQIVNDFQKGDIAEGYSVSREKKESFPLTVTSAQKNPTAFYLCASGYQDGPRSGYTFGSGTRLTVV.